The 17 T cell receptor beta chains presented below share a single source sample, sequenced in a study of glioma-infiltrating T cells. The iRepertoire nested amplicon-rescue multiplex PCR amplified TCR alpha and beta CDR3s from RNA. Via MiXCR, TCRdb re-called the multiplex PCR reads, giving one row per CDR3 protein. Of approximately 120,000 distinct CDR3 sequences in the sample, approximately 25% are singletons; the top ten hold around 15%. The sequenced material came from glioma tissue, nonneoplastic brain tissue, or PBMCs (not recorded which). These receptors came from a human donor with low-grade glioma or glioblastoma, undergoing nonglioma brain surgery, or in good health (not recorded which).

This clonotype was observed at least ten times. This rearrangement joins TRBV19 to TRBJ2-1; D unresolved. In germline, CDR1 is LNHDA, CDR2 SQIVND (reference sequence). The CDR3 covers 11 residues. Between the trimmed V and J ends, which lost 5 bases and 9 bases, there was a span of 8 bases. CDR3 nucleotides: TGTGCCAGTAGTCGCTATGGTGAGCAGTTCTTC. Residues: CASSRYGEQFF.

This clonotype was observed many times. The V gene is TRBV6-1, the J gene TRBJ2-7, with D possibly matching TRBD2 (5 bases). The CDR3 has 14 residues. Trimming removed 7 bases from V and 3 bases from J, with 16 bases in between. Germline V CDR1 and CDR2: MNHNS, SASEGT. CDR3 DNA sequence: TGTGCCAGCATTAGGAATGACTACATCTACGAGCAGTACTTC. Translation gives CASIRNDYIYEQYF.

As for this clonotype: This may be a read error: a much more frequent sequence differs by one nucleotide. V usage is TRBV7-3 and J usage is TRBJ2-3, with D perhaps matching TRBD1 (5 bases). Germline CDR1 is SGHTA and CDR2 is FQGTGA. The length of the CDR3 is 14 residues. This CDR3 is CASSFSPDTDTQCF. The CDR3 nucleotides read TGTGCCAGCAGCTTCTCCCCGGACACAGATACGCAGTGTTTT.

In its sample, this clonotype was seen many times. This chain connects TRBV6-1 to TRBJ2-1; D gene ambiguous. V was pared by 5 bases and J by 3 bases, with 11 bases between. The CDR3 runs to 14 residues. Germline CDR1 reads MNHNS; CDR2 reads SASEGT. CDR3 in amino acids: CASSFMGNYNEQFF. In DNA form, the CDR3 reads TGTGCCAGCAGTTTCATGGGAAACTACAATGAGCAGTTCTTC.

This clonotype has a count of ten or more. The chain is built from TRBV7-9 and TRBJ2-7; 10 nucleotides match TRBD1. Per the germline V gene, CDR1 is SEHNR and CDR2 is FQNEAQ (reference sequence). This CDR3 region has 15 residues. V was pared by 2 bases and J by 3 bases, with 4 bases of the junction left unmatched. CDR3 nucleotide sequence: TGTGCCAGCAGCTTAAGGGGGACAGGGGACTACGAGCAGTACTTC. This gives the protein CASSLRGTGDYEQYF.

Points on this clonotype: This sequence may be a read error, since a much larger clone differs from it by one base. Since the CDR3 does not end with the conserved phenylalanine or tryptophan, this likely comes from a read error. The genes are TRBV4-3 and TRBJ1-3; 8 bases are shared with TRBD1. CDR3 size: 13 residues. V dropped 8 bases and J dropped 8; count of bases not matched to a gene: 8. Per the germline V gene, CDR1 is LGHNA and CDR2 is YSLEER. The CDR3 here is CASGWTGTDTIYL. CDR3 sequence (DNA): TGCGCCAGCGGCTGGACAGGGACGGACACCATATATCTT.

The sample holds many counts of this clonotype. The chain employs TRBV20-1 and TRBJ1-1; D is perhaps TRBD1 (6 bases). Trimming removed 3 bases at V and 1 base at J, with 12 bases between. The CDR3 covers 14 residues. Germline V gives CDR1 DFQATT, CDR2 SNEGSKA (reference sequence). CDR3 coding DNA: TGCAGTGCTAGGAAGGGGGGCGAGAACACTGAAGCTTTCTTT. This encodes CSARKGGENTEAFF.

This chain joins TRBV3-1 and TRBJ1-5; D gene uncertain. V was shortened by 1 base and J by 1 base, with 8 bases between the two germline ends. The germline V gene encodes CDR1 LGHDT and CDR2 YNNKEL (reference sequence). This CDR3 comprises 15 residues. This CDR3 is CASSQGTGSNQPQHF. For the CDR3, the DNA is TGTGCCAGCAGCCAAGGCACTGGAAGCAATCAGCCCCAGCATTTT.

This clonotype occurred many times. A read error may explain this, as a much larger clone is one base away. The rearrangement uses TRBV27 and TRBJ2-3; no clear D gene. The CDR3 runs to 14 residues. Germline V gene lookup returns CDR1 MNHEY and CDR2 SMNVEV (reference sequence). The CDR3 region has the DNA TGTGCCAGCAGTTTAGGCTACTACACAGATACGCGGTATTTT. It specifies CASSLGYYTDTRYF.

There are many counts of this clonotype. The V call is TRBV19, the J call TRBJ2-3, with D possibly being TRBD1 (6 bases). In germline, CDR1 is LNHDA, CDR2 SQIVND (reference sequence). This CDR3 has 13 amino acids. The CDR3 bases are TGTGCTACAGGGATTGAAAGCACAGATACGCAGTATTTT. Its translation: CATGIESTDTQYF.

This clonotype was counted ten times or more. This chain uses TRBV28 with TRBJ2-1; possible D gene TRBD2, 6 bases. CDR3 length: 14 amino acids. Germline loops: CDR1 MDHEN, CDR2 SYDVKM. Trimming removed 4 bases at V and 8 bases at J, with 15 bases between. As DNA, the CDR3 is TGTGCCAGCAGTTCCGGGGGTACTCTCCATGAGCAGTTCTTC. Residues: CASSSGGTLHEQFF.

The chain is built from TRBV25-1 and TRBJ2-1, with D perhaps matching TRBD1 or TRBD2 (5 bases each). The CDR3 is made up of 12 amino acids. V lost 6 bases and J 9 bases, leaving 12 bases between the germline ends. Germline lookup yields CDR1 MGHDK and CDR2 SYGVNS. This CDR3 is CASRASGREQFF. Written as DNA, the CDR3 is TGTGCCAGCAGGGCGTCGGGGCGTGAGCAGTTCTTC.

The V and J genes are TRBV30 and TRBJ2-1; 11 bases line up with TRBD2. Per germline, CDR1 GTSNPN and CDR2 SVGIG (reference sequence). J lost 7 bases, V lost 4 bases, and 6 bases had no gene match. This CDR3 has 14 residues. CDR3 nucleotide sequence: TGTGCCTGGACTGTAGCGGGAGGGCAGAATGAGCAGTTCTTC. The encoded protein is CAWTVAGGQNEQFF.

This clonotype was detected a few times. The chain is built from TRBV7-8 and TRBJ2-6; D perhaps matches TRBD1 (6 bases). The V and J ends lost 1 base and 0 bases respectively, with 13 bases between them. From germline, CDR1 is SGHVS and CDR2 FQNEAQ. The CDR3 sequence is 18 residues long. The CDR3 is CASSLGGRGRSGANVLTF. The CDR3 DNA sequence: TGTGCCAGCAGCTTAGGTGGCAGGGGACGCTCTGGGGCCAACGTCCTGACTTTC. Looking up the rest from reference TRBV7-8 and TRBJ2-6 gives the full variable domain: GAGVSQSPRYKVAKRGQDVALRCDPISGHVSLFWYQQALGQGPEFLTYFQNEAQLDKSGLPSDRFFAERPEGSVSTLKIQRTQQEDSAVYLCASSLGGRGRSGANVLTFGAGSRLTVL.

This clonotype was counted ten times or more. CDR3 nucleotide sequence: TGCAGTGCTAGCGGGCAGATACGCACAGATACGCAGTATTTT. Its protein product is CSASGQIRTDTQYF. The gene calls are TRBV20-1 and TRBJ2-3; D is unresolved. This CDR3 spans 14 amino acids. V lost 3 bases, J lost 1 base, and 11 bases lay in between. CDR1 is DFQATT and CDR2 is SNEGSKA in the germline V gene (reference sequence).

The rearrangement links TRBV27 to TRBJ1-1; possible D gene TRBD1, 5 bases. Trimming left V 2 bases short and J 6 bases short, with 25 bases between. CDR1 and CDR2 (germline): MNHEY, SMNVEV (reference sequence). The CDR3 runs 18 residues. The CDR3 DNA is TGTGCCAGCAGTTTAACTCCAGGAGGGGCAGGCATCGGGCCTGAAGCTTTCTTT. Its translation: CASSLTPGGAGIGPEAFF.

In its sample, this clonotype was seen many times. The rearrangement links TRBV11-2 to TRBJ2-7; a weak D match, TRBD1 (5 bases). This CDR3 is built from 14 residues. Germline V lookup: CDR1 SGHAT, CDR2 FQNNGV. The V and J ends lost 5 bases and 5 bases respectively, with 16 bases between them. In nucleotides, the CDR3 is TGTGCCAGCAGCCCGGCGGCAGGGATCGACGAGCAGTACTTC. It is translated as CASSPAAGIDEQYF. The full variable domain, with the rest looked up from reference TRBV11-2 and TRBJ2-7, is EAGVAQSPRYKIIEKRQSVAFWCNPISGHATLYWYQQILGQGPKLLIQFQNNGVVDDSQLPKDRFSAERLKGVDSTLKIQPAKLEDSAVYLCASSPAAGIDEQYFGPGTRLTVT.